Listed here are 11 T cell receptor beta chains from one sample, sequenced in a study of patients and donors after allogeneic stem cell transplantation. TCRdb recomputed calls from the RT-PCR reads with MiXCR, one row per CDR3 protein. The sample records about 960,000 distinct CDR3 sequences, over 15% being singletons. The sample taken for sequencing was blood, either unsorted or a sorted T cell fraction (not recorded which). The source of these receptors is a human donor who was either an allogeneic HSCT recipient or a stem cell or donor lymphocyte infusion donor (not recorded which). It is not recorded whose cells these are; they may come from a transplant donor.

This clonotype has only a few counts. This chain joins TRBV6-1 and TRBJ2-1, with 7 bases fitting TRBD1. The V gene's germline CDR1 is MNHNS and CDR2 SASEGT. The CDR3 has 15 amino acids. Germline trimming cut 7 bases from V and 3 bases from J; bases unmatched to any gene: 9. CDR3 amino acids: CASNLGQAFYNEQFF. Written as DNA, the CDR3 is TGTGCCAGCAACCTCGGACAGGCTTTCTACAATGAGCAGTTCTTC.

Turning to this clonotype: The junction differs from germline at one of its ends, possibly a read error. CDR3 protein: CTASWGLGTDTQYF. The CDR3 DNA follows: TGCACTGCTTCCTGGGGACTGGGCACAGATACGCAGTATTTT. The rearrangement links TRBV20-1 to TRBJ2-3; TRBD2 is a possible D gene (6 bases). Germline CDR1 DFQATT, CDR2 SNEGSKA (reference sequence). This CDR3 spans 14 amino acids.

This chain connects TRBV20-1 to TRBJ2-7; either TRBD1 or TRBD2 may supply D (5 bases each). Germline CDR1 and CDR2: DFQATT and SNEGSKA (reference sequence). V lost 3 bases to trimming and J lost 0 bases, with 18 bases between them. The length of the CDR3 is 16 residues. The CDR3, as DNA: TGCAGTGCTAGGGGACCCGACACGCCGACCTCCTACGAGCAGTACTTC. Protein: CSARGPDTPTSYEQYF.

This clonotype occurred a few times. CDR3: CASSFQRGGYEQYF. The CDR3 DNA reads TGTGCCAGCAGCTTCCAGCGGGGGGGTTACGAGCAGTACTTC. The V and J genes are TRBV7-8 and TRBJ2-7, with 10 bases matching TRBD2. The CDR3 is made up of 14 amino acids. The V gene end was trimmed by 3 bases and the J gene end by 4 bases; junction bases not matched to a gene: 3. Germline CDR1 SGHVS, CDR2 FQNEAQ. Supplemented by reference TRBV7-8 and TRBJ2-7, the full variable domain reads GAGVSQSPRYKVAKRGQDVALRCDPISGHVSLFWYQQALGQGPEFLTYFQNEAQLDKSGLPSDRFFAERPEGSVSTLKIQRTQQEDSAVYLCASSFQRGGYEQYFGPGTRLTVT.

This clonotype was observed a few times. The CDR3 is CASGGSPRLGGYGYTF. The CDR3 DNA reads as TGTGCCAGTGGTGGGTCCCCGCGACTGGGCGGCTATGGCTACACCTTC. The chain combines TRBV12-3 or TRBV12-4 with TRBJ1-2; the D is unclear. This CDR3 has 16 residues. The V and J ends lost 9 bases and 4 bases respectively, with 24 bases between them.

V usage is TRBV24-1 and J usage is TRBJ2-1; 7 bases are shared with TRBD2. The CDR3 is 15 residues long. V was clipped by 10 bases and J by 4 bases; unmatched bases: 12. Germline V CDR1 and CDR2: KGHDR, SFDVKD. CDR3 protein: CATSTGGRGYNEQFF. The CDR3 bases are TGTGCCACGTCCACCGGGGGGAGAGGGTACAATGAGCAGTTCTTC.

The rearrangement links TRBV6-1 to TRBJ2-5; 9 bases align to TRBD2. This CDR3 has 15 amino acids. The V and J ends lost 6 bases and 5 bases, in that order; junction bases with no gene match: 10. Per germline, CDR1 MNHNS and CDR2 SASEGT. CDR3 protein: CASSPAGGDVETQYF. Written as DNA, the CDR3 is TGTGCCAGCAGCCCAGCGGGAGGAGACGTTGAGACCCAGTACTTC.

This clonotype was counted only a few times. V usage is TRBV4-3 and J usage is TRBJ1-1, with D tentatively TRBD1 (6 bases). This CDR3 is 16 amino acids long. Trimming stripped 1 base from V and 3 bases from J, with 15 bases between. Germline CDR1 is LGHNA and CDR2 is YSLEER. In DNA, the CDR3 is TGCGCCAGCAGCCAAGGAGGGCCAGGGGAGGACACTGAAGCTTTCTTT. Protein sequence: CASSQGGPGEDTEAFF.

This clonotype was seen only a few times. The chain is built from TRBV29-1 and TRBJ2-7; tentatively, D is TRBD2 (6 bases). CDR1 SQVTM and CDR2 ANQGSEA come from the germline V gene. The V end lost 4 bases, the J end lost 0 bases, and 13 bases lay between the germline ends. The CDR3 has 14 residues. The CDR3: CSVVWRESSYEQYF. As DNA, the CDR3 is TGCAGCGTTGTCTGGCGGGAAAGCTCCTACGAGCAGTACTTC.

Comments on this clonotype: One end of the junction varies from germline; a read error may be responsible. For the CDR3, the DNA is TGTGCTAGCAGCTCAAGGACTAGCGGGGGGGCGACGAACACCGGGGAGCTGTTTTTT. Translating it yields CASSSRTSGGATNTGELFF. The chain has TRBV7-7 and TRBJ2-2; 15 positions match TRBD2. This CDR3 is built from 19 residues. Germline assignment: CDR1 SSHAT and CDR2 FNYEAQ (reference sequence).

The chain is built from TRBV6-5 and TRBJ2-6, with a possible D match to TRBD1 (6 bases). Germline V gene data show CDR1 as MNHEY and CDR2 as SVGAGI. The CDR3 is 16 amino acids. V dropped 4 bases and J dropped 5 bases, with 15 bases sitting between them. As DNA, the CDR3 is TGTGCCAGCAGTTCCCGAGTTGACAGGCGGGCCAACGTCCTGACTTTC. This gives the protein CASSSRVDRRANVLTF.